The present entry profiles one T cell receptor (beta chain) with its context. Its target is unknown. This entry is derived from a study of cytomegalovirus exposure and HLA in healthy donors. Study results and caveats: CMV antigen specificity was confirmed in vitro for a few CMV-associated chains.

The CDR3 has 15 amino acids. Germline V gene sequence: CDR1 SGHKS, CDR2 YYEKEE (reference sequence). With 4 bases clipped from V and 4 bases from J, the junction kept 10 bases outside the gene matches. Data came from immunoSEQ multiplex PCR; TCRdb stores just in-frame clones and leaves some out. This sample yields around 190,000 clones, of which roughly 82% are seen a single time; roughly 1.5% belongs to the top ten. The J gene is TRBJ1-2, the V gene TRBV5-5; 7 bases line up with TRBD1. Sequencing was carried out using PBMCs. This receptor was obtained from a woman aged 18-35 years in good health and CMV-seronegative. DNA for the CDR3: TGTGCCAGCAGCGTAGAGACAGGGAATCTCTATGGCTACACCTTC. Protein: CASSVETGNLYGYTF.